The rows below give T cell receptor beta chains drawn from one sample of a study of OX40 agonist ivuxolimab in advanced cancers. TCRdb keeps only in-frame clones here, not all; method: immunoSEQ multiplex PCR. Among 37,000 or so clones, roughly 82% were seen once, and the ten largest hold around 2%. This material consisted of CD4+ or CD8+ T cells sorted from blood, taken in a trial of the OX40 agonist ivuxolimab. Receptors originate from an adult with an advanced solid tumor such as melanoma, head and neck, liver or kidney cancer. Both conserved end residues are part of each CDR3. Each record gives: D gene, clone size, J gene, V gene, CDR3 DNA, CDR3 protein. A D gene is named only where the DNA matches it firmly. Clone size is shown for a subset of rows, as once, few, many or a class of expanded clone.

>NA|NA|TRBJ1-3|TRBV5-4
TGTGCCAGCAGCCTCAGGACGGCTGGAAACACCATATATTTT
CASSLRTAGNTIYF
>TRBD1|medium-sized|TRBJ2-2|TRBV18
TGTGCCAGCTCACAGAGACAGGGGCGGGACACCGGGGAGCTGTTTTTT
CASSQRQGRDTGELFF
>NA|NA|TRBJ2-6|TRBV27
TGTGCCAGCGGAGAACAGGGAGCCGGGGCCAACGTCCTGACTTTC
CASGEQGAGANVLTF
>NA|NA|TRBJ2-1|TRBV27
TGTGCCAGCAGTCGACCGGGGACACTTGACAATGAGCAGTTCTTC
CASSRPGTLDNEQFF
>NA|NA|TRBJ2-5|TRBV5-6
TGTGCCAGCAGCTTTGGGGAAGAGACCCAGTACTTC
CASSFGEETQYF
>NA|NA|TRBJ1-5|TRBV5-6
TGTGCCAGCAGCTTCAGCGGGAATCAGCCCCAGCATTTT
CASSFSGNQPQHF
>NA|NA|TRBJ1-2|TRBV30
TGTGCCTGGAGTGCCCCCCCCAGGGGAAAAGTGCATGGCTACACCTTC
CAWSAPPRGKVHGYTF
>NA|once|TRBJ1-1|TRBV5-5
TGTGCCAGCAGCCCGACGGTCACAGTTAACACTGAAGCTTTCTTT
CASSPTVTVNTEAFF
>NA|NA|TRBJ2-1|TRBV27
TGTGCCAGCAGTTTGGTCGGGGGATCTCGGAATGAGCAGTTCTTC
CASSLVGGSRNEQFF
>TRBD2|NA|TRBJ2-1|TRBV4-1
TGCGCCAGCAGCCAAACTAGCGGATTTACCTACAATGAGCAGTTCTTC
CASSQTSGFTYNEQFF
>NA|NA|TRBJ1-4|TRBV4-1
TGCGCCAGCAGCCACCCCCATGGGAGGATGAGGCCTAATGAAAAACTGTTTTTT
CASSHPHGRMRPNEKLFF
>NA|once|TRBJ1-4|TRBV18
TGTGCCAGCTCACCATCCCGACAGTCCGAACTGTTTTTT
CASSPSRQSELFF
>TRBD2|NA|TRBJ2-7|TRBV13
TGTGCCAGCAGCTTAGCGGGAGGGCCCCCCTACGAGCAGTACTTC
CASSLAGGPPYEQYF
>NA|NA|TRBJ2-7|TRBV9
TGTGCCAGCAGCCTGGGCCATATAGGGGCCTACGAGCAGTACTTC
CASSLGHIGAYEQYF
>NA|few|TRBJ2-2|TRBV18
TGTGCCAGCTCACCAGTGACAGTGAACACCGGGGAGCTGTTTTTT
CASSPVTVNTGELFF
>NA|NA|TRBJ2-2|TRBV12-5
TGTGCTAGTGGTTTGGTACTCGGGGAGATCGGGGAGCTGTTTTTT
CASGLVLGEIGELFF
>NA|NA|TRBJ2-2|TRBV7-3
TGTGCCAGCAGCTTAGCCCGGCTAGCGCCGAACACCGGGGAGCTGTTTTTT
CASSLARLAPNTGELFF
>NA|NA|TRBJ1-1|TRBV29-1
TGCAGCGTTGACCAGGAAGCTTTCTTT
CSVDQEAFF
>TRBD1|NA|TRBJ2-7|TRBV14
TGTGCCAGCAGCCAAGATCAAGAGACAGGGGGCCGCGAGCAGTACTTC
CASSQDQETGGREQYF
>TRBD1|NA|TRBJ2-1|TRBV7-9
TGTGCCAGCAGCTCTCCCCGCCGGGACAGGGACTACAATGAGCAGTTCTTC
CASSSPRRDRDYNEQFF
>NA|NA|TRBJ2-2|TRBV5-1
TGCGCCAGCAGCTTGGGGATTCACACCGGGGAGCTGTTTTTT
CASSLGIHTGELFF
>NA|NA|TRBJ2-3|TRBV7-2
TGTGCCAGCAGCTTATCTGGCAGGGAAACGGATACGCAGTATTTT
CASSLSGRETDTQYF
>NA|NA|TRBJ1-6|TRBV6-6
TGTGCCAGCAGTTACTCGGGTCGCGACATTCTCCACTTT
CASSYSGRDILHF
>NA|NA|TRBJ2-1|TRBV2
TGTGCCAGCAGGACAGGGGCGGGGGCTTATATTGAGCAGTTCTTC
CASRTGAGAYIEQFF
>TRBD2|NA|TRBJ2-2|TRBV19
TGTGCCAGTATTCGGGGGGGAAGGAACACCGGGGAGCTGTTTTTT
CASIRGGRNTGELFF
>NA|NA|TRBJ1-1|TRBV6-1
TGTGCCAGTAACCGAGGGGGGGCGGACACTGAAGCTTTCTTT
CASNRGGADTEAFF
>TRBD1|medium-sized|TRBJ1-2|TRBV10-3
TGTGCCATCAGCGCTACAGGGGACGAGGGTGGCTACACCTTC
CAISATGDEGGYTF
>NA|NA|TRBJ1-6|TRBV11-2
TGTGCCAGCAGCGTCTCCGGGGGGGCACTTTCACCCCTCCACTTT
CASSVSGGALSPLHF
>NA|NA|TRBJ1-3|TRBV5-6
TGTGCCAGCAGCCAGGGACTTATCTCTGGAAACACCATATATTTT
CASSQGLISGNTIYF
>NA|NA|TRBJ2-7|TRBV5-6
TGTGCCAGCAGCTTGGCGGGACCGAGCTCCTACGAGCAGTACTTC
CASSLAGPSSYEQYF
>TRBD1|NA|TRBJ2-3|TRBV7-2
TGTGCCAGCAGGGCAAGGACAGGGGGCTTAGATACGCAGTATTTT
CASRARTGGLDTQYF
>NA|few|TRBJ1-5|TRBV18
TGTGCCAGCTCACCACGCGAGGGAAGCAATCAGCCCCAGCATTTT
CASSPREGSNQPQHF
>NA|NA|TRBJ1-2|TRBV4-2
TGTGCCAGCAGCCCTACCCGAGAGCAATACTATGGCTACACCTTC
CASSPTREQYYGYTF
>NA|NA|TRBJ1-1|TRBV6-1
TGTGCCAGCACTAGGGGAGGCACTGAAGCTTTCTTT
CASTRGGTEAFF
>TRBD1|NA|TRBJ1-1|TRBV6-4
TGTGCCAGCAGACAGGGGGTCCAAAGTAATGAAGCTTTCTTT
CASRQGVQSNEAFF
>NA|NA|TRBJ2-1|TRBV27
TGTGCCAGCAGTTTATCCGGTCGTTGGTACAATGAGCAGTTCTTC
CASSLSGRWYNEQFF
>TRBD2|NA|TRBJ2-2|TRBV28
TGTGCCAGCGGGGGGAGGGTTGAGCTGTTTTTT
CASGGRVELFF
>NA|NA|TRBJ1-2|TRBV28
TGTGCCAGCAGTTCCTACAATGGCCGAGGCTACACCTTC
CASSSYNGRGYTF
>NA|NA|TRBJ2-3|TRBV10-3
TGTGCCATGGGGAGACAGGCAAGCACAGATACGCAGTATTTT
CAMGRQASTDTQYF
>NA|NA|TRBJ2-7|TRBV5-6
TGTGCCAGCAGTTTCAGAAGCCGGGGGTACGAGCAGTACTTC
CASSFRSRGYEQYF
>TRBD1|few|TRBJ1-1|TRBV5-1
TGCGCCAGCAGCCCAAGACAGGGGACGAACACTGAAGCTTTCTTT
CASSPRQGTNTEAFF
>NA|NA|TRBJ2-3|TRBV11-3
TGTGCCAGCAGCTTTGGGACTGGCAGCACAGATACGCAGTATTTT
CASSFGTGSTDTQYF
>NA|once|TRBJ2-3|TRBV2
TGTGCCAGCAGCAGCACAGATACGCAGTATTTT
CASSSTDTQYF
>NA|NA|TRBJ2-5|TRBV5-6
TGTGCCAGCAGCTCACTTGTGGGCCAAGAGACCCAGTACTTC
CASSSLVGQETQYF
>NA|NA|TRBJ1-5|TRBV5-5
TGTGCCAGCAGCTTCGTAGACGATAGCAATCAGCCCCAGCATTTT
CASSFVDDSNQPQHF
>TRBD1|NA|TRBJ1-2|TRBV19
TGTGCCAGTAGTATAGGAGGACAGGGAGCGAGTGGCTACACCTTC
CASSIGGQGASGYTF
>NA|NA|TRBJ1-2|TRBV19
TGTGCCAGTAGTATAGATCGGGCAGGGAGAGGTGGCTACACCTTC
CASSIDRAGRGGYTF
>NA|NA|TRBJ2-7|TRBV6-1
TGTGCCAGCAGCCGTGCCCCAAGCGAATCCTACGAGCAGTACTTC
CASSRAPSESYEQYF
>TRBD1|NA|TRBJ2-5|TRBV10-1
TGCGCCAGCAGTGACCGGACAGGGGGAGAGACCCAGTACTTC
CASSDRTGGETQYF